Following are 5 T cell receptor beta chains from one sample sequenced in a study of response to subunit inactivated influenza vaccine. TCRdb reprocessed the RT-PCR reads with MiXCR, giving one entry per CDR3 protein. The sample lists around 570,000 distinct CDR3 sequences, around 11% occurring once. The same sample was also studied in work on T cells expressing NK-cell markers. That work contributes: Libraries used 5'RACE template switching adding universal primer site and UMIs.

Sequencing used PBMCs from blood, obtained on the day of vaccination. The receptors were sampled from a man aged 45-65 years who received an inactivated influenza vaccine.

About this clonotype itself: At one of its ends the junction is not consistent with the germline gene, which may arise from a read error. The chain joins TRBV7-6 to TRBJ2-2, with a possible D match to TRBD1 (6 bases). The CDR3 extends over 14 amino acids. Germline CDR1 is SGHVS and CDR2 is FNYEAQ. The CDR3 nucleotides are TGTGCCAGCAGCTTAGTACAGGGCACCGGGGAGCTGCTTTTT. Translated, it gives CASSLVQGTGELLF.

This clonotype was counted between two and nine times. This sequence joins TRBV21-1 and TRBJ1-5. TRBV21-1 is a documented pseudogene. CDR3 length equals 15 residues. The DNA for the CDR3 is TGTGCCAGCATCGGAGGGTCCTATAGCAATCAGCCCCAGCATTTT. Residues: CASIGGSYSNQPQHF.

The chain carries TRBV27 and TRBJ1-6; D is uncertain. V was cut by 4 bases and J by 10 bases, with 17 bases left in between. The CDR3 is 15 residues long. From germline, CDR1 is MNHEY and CDR2 SMNVEV (reference sequence). The CDR3 DNA sequence: TGTGCCAGCAGTTACCGGACCCCTCCAACGTCACCCCTCCACTTT. Encoded protein: CASSYRTPPTSPLHF.

This clonotype was counted between two and nine times. V and J are TRBV11-2 and TRBJ2-5; D tentatively fits TRBD1 or TRBD2 (5 bases each). Between the trimmed V and J ends, which lost 5 bases and 2 bases, there was a span of 18 bases. The CDR3 is 16 amino acids. Germline V gene data show CDR1 as SGHAT and CDR2 as FQNNGV. CDR3 sequence reads: CASSLRMRGLQETQYF. For the CDR3, the DNA is TGTGCCAGCAGCCTCCGGATGAGGGGCCTGCAAGAGACCCAGTACTTC.

The chain couples TRBV5-6 to TRBJ2-1; 9 positions agree with TRBD1. Per the germline V gene, CDR1 is SGHDT and CDR2 is YYEEEE. CDR3 length: 15 amino acids. Unmatched junction bases numbered 5, after V lost 5 bases and J lost 2 bases. The DNA for the CDR3 is TGTGCCAGCAGTCCCGGGACAGGGACCTACAATGAGCAGTTCTTC. It yields the protein CASSPGTGTYNEQFF. Full variable domain (outside the CDR3, taken from reference TRBV5-6 and TRBJ2-1): DAGVTQSPTHLIKTRGQQVTLRCSPKSGHDTVSWYQQALGQGPQFIFQYYEEEERQRGNFPDRFSGHQFPNYSSELNVNALLLGDSALYLCASSPGTGTYNEQFFGPGTRLTVL.